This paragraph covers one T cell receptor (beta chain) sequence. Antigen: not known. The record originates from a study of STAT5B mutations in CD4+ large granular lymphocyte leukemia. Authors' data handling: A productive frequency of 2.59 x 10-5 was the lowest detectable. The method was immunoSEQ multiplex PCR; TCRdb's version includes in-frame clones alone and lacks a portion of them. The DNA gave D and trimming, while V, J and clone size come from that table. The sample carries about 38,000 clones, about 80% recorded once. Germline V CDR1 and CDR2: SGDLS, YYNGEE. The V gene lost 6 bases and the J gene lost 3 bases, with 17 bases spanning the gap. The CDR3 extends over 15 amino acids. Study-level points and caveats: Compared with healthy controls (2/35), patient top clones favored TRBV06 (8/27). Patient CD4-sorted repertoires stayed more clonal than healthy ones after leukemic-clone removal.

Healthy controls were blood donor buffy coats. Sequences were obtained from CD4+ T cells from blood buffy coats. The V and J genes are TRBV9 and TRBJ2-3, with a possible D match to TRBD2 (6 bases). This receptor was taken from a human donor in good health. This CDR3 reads CASTPYSEGTDTQYF. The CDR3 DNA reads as TGTGCCAGCACCCCCTACTCGGAGGGGACAGATACGCAGTATTTT.